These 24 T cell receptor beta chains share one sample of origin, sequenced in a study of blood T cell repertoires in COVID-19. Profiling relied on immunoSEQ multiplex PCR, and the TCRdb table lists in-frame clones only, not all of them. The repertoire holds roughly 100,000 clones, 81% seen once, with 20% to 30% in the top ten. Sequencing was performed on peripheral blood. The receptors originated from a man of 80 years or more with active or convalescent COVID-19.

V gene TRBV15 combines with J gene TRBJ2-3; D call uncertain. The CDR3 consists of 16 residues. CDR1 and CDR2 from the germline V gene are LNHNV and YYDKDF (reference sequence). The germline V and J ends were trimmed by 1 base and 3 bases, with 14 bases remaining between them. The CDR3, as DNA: TGTGCCACCAGCAGAGGCGGCGACCTTCAGACAGATACGCAGTATTTT. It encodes CATSRGGDLQTDTQYF. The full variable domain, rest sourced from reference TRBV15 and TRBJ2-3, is DAMVIQNPRYQVTQFGKPVTLSCSQTLNHNVMYWYQQKSSQAPKLLFHYYDKDFNNEADTPDNFQSRRPNTSFCFLDIRSPGLGDTAMYLCATSRGGDLQTDTQYFGPGTRLTVL.

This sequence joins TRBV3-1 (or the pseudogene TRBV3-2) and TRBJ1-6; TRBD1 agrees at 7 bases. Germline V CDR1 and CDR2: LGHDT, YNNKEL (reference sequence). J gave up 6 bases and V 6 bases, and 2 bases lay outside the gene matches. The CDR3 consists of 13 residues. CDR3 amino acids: CASSSGGNSPLHF. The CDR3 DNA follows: TGTGCCAGCAGTTCAGGGGGTAATTCACCCCTCCACTTT.

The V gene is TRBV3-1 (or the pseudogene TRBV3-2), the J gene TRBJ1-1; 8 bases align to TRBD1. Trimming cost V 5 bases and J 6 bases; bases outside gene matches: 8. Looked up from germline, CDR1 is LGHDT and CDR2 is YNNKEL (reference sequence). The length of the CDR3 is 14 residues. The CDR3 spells CASSVADRDAEAFF. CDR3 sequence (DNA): TGTGCCAGCAGCGTAGCGGACAGGGATGCTGAAGCTTTCTTT.

The chain's CDR3 is CAISESRGKQPQHF. Here the CDR3 DNA reads TGTGCCATCAGTGAGTCTCGGGGTAAGCAGCCCCAGCATTTT. The V call is TRBV10-3, the J call TRBJ1-5; D unclear. Germline loops: CDR1 ENHRY, CDR2 SYGVKD. V lost 0 bases to trimming and J lost 7 bases, with 10 bases between them. The CDR3 loop spans 14 amino acids.

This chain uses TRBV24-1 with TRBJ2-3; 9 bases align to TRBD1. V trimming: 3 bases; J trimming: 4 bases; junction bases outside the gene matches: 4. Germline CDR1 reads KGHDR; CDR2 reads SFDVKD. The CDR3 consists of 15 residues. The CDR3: CATSDPRQGADTQYF. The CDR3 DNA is TGTGCCACCAGTGATCCCCGACAGGGGGCAGATACGCAGTATTTT.

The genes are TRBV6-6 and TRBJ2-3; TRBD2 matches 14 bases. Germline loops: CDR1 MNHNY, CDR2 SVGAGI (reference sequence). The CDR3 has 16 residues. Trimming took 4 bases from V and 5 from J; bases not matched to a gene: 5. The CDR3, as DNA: TGTGCCAGCAGTTTTTTTGGACTAGCGGGGGGAGATACGCAGTATTTT. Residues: CASSFFGLAGGDTQYF.

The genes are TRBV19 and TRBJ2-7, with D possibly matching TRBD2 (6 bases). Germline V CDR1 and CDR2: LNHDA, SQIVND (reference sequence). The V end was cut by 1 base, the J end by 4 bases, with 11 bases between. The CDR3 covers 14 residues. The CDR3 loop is CASSIAAGWYEQYF. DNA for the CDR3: TGTGCCAGTAGTATAGCAGCGGGCTGGTACGAGCAGTACTTC.

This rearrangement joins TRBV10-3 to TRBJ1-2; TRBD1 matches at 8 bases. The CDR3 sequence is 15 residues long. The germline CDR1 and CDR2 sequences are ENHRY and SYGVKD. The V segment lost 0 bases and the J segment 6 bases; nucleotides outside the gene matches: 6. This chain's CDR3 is CAISESNRGSDGYTF. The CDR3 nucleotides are TGTGCCATCAGTGAGTCGAACAGGGGGAGTGATGGCTACACCTTC.

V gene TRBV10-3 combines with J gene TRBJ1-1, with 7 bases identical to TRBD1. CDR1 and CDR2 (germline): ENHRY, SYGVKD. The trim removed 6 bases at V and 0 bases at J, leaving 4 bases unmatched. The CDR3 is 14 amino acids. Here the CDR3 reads CAISGTVMNTEAFF. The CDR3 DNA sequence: TGTGCCATCAGCGGGACAGTCATGAACACTGAAGCTTTCTTT.

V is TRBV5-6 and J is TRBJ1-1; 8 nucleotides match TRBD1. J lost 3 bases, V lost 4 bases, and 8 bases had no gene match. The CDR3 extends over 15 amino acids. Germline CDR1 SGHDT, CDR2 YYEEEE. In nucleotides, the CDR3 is TGTGCCAGCAGCGGTGACAGGGGAATGGACACTGAAGCTTTCTTT. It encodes CASSGDRGMDTEAFF.

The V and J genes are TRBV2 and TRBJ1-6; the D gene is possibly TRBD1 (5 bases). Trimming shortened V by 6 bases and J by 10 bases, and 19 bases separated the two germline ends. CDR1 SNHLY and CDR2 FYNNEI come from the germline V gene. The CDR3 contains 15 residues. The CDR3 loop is CASSATEAGMSPLHF. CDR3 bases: TGTGCCAGCAGCGCGACAGAGGCTGGCATGTCACCCCTCCACTTT. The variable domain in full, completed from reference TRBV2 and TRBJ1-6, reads EPEVTQTPSHQVTQMGQEVILRCVPISNHLYFYWYRQILGQKVEFLVSFYNNEISEKSEIFDDQFSVERPDGSNFTLKIRSTKLEDSAMYFCASSATEAGMSPLHFGNGTRLTVT.

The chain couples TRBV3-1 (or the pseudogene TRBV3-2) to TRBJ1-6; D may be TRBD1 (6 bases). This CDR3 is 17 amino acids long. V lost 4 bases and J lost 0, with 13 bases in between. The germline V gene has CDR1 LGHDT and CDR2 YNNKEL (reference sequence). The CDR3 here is CASSRQASSSYNSPLHF. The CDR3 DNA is TGTGCCAGCAGCCGACAGGCCTCAAGCTCCTATAATTCACCCCTCCACTTT.

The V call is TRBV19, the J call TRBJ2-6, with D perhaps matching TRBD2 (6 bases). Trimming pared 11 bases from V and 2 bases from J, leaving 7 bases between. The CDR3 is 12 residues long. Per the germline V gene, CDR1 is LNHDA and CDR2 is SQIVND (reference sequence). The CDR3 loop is CACGAGANVLTF. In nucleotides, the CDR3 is TGTGCCTGCGGGGCTGGGGCCAACGTCCTGACTTTC.

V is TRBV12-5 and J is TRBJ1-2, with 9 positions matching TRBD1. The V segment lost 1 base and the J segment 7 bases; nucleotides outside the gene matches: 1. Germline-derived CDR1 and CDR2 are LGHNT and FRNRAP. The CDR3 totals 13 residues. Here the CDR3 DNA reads TGTGCTAGTGGTTTGGGGGACAGGGCTGGCTACACCTTC. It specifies CASGLGDRAGYTF.

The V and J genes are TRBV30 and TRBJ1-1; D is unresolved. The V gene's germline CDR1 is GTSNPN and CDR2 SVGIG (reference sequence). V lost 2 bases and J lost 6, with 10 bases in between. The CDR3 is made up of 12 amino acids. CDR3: CAWSPTLSEAFF. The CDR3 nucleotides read TGTGCCTGGAGTCCCACTCTATCTGAAGCTTTCTTT. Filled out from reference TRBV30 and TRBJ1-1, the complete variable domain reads SQTIHQWPATLVQPVGSPLSLECTVEGTSNPNLYWYRQAAGRGLQLLFYSVGIGQISSEVPQNLSASRPQDRQFILSSKKLLLSDSGFYLCAWSPTLSEAFFGQGTRLTVV.

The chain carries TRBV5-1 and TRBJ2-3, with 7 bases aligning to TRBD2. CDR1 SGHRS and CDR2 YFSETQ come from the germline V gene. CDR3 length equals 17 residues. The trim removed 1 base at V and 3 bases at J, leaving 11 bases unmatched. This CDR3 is CASSLRGGDYRTDTQYF. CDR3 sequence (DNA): TGCGCCAGCAGCTTGAGGGGCGGGGACTACCGAACAGATACGCAGTATTTT. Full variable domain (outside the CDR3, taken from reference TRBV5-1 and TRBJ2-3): KAGVTQTPRYLIKTRGQQVTLSCSPISGHRSVSWYQQTPGQGLQFLFEYFSETQRNKGNFPGRFSGRQFSNSRSEMNVSTLELGDSALYLCASSLRGGDYRTDTQYFGPGTRLTVL.

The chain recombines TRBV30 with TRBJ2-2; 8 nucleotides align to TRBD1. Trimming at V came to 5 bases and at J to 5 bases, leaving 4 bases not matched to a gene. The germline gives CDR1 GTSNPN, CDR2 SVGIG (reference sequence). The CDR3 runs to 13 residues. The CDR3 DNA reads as TGTGCCTGGGAGACAGGGGAAACCGGGGAGCTGTTTTTT. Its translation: CAWETGETGELFF. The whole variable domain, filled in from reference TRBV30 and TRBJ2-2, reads SQTIHQWPATLVQPVGSPLSLECTVEGTSNPNLYWYRQAAGRGLQLLFYSVGIGQISSEVPQNLSASRPQDRQFILSSKKLLLSDSGFYLCAWETGETGELFFGEGSRLTVL.

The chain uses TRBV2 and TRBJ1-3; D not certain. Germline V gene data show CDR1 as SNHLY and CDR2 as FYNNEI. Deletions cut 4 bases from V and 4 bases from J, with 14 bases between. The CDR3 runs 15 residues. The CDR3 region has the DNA TGTGCCAGCAGTGTTATCCAGGTATCGGGAAACACCATATATTTT. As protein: CASSVIQVSGNTIYF.

The CDR3 sequence: CASSAAGGGFGYTF. The CDR3, as DNA: TGTGCCAGCAGCGCCGCGGGGGGCGGGTTTGGCTACACCTTC. This chain links TRBV27 with TRBJ1-2, with D tentatively TRBD1 (6 bases). V was shortened by 6 bases and J by 7 bases, with 18 bases between the two germline ends. Germline CDR1 MNHEY, CDR2 SMNVEV (reference sequence). This CDR3 contains 14 residues.

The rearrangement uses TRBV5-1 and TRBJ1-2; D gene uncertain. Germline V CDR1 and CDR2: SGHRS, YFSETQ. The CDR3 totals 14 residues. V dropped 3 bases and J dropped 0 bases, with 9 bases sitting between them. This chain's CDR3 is CASSSSDSNYGYTF. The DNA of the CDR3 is TGCGCCAGCAGCTCATCAGATTCTAACTATGGCTACACCTTC.

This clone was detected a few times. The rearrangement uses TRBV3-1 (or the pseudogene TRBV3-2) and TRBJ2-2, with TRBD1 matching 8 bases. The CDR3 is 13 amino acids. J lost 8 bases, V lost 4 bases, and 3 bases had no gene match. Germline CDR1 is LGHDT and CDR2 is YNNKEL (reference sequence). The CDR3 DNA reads TGTGCCAGCAGCCGCGGACAGGGAGGGGAGCTGTTTTTT. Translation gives CASSRGQGGELFF.

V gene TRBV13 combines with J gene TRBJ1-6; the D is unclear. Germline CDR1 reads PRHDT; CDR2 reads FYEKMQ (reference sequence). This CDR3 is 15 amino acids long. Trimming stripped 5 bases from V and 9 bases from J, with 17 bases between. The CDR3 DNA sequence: TGTGCCAGCAGCCGTGGGAGGATCAGGAGTTCACCCCTCCACTTT. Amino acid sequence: CASSRGRIRSSPLHF.

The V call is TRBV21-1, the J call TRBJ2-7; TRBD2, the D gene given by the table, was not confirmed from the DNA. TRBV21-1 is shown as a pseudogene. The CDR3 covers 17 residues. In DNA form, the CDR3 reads TGTGCCAGCACCCAGGGTGGGTCCTGCGGGACCACATACGAGCAGTACTTC. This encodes CASTQGGSCGTTYEQYF.

The CDR3 DNA reads as TGTGCCAGCAGCGTAGAGGCCACAGGGGGCAGGAACGAGCAGTACTTC. Encoded protein: CASSVEATGGRNEQYF. This chain uses TRBV9 with TRBJ2-7, with 9 positions matching TRBD1. Germline loops: CDR1 SGDLS, CDR2 YYNGEE. The CDR3 length is 16 residues. With V trimmed by 0 bases and J by 5 bases, 9 bases remained unmatched.